The rows below give T cell receptor beta chains drawn from one sample of a study of a mutant IDH1 vaccine in newly diagnosed glioma. The assay was immunoSEQ multiplex PCR, and TCRdb's table has in-frame clones only and misses some. The sample lists around 53,000 clones; approximately 90% were seen once. Sequenced here: PBMCs, sampled from a glioma patient treated with radiotherapy, temozolomide or both. All receptors derive from a man between 35 and 55 years old with glioma. Both conserved end residues are part of each CDR3. The D gene is left open where the match is weak. Size values are once, few and many counts, or a class for expanded clones, and some rows have none.

CDR3 length: 16
J gene: TRBJ2-3
D gene: TRBD1
V gene: TRBV5-1
clone size: NA
CDR3 protein: CASSLTGTVSTDTQYF
CDR3 DNA: TGCGCCAGCAGCTTAACCGGGACAGTCAGCACAGATACGCAGTATTTT

CDR3 length: 13
J gene: TRBJ1-4
D gene: NA
V gene: TRBV19
clone size: NA
CDR3 protein: CASRGNRAEKLFF
CDR3 DNA: TGTGCCAGTAGGGGGAACAGGGCGGAAAAACTGTTTTTT

CDR3 length: 16
J gene: TRBJ2-2
D gene: NA
V gene: TRBV7-9
clone size: NA
CDR3 protein: CASNEPSGEGTGELFF
CDR3 DNA: TGTGCCAGCAACGAACCCTCGGGAGAAGGCACCGGGGAGCTGTTTTTT

CDR3 length: 16
J gene: TRBJ2-5
D gene: TRBD2
V gene: TRBV7-6
clone size: NA
CDR3 protein: CASSSPPSGSWETQYF
CDR3 DNA: TGTGCCAGCAGCTCCCCCCCTAGCGGGAGTTGGGAGACCCAGTACTTC

CDR3 length: 14
J gene: TRBJ2-7
D gene: TRBD1
V gene: TRBV7-2
clone size: NA
CDR3 protein: CASSQDRGRNEQYF
CDR3 DNA: TGTGCCAGCAGCCAGGACAGGGGAAGGAACGAGCAGTACTTC

CDR3 length: 12
J gene: TRBJ2-5
D gene: NA
V gene: TRBV18
clone size: NA
CDR3 protein: CASSTDQETQYF
CDR3 DNA: TGTGCCAGCTCAACCGATCAAGAGACCCAGTACTTC

CDR3 length: 12
J gene: TRBJ1-1
D gene: NA
V gene: TRBV6-5
clone size: NA
CDR3 protein: CASIQTSGLAFF
CDR3 DNA: TGTGCCAGCATCCAGACTTCGGGGTTGGCTTTCTTT

CDR3 length: 15
J gene: TRBJ1-5
D gene: TRBD1
V gene: TRBV27
clone size: NA
CDR3 protein: CATRGGGPRNQPQHF
CDR3 DNA: TGTGCCACCAGGGGGGGAGGGCCTCGCAATCAGCCCCAGCATTTT

CDR3 length: 13
J gene: TRBJ1-1
D gene: NA
V gene: TRBV29-1
clone size: NA
CDR3 protein: CSVERGVNTEAFF
CDR3 DNA: TGCAGCGTTGAACGGGGGGTGAACACTGAAGCTTTCTTT

CDR3 length: 14
J gene: TRBJ1-2
D gene: NA
V gene: TRBV19
clone size: NA
CDR3 protein: CASRPVGTHYGYTF
CDR3 DNA: TGTGCCAGTAGGCCCGTGGGGACCCACTATGGCTACACCTTC

CDR3 length: 16
J gene: TRBJ2-3
D gene: TRBD2
V gene: TRBV5-6
clone size: once
CDR3 protein: CASRVWGGTSTDTQYF
CDR3 DNA: TGTGCCAGCAGGGTTTGGGGGGGTACAAGCACAGATACGCAGTATTTT

CDR3 length: 11
J gene: TRBJ2-7
D gene: NA
V gene: TRBV20-1
clone size: NA
CDR3 protein: CSARDVRGLYF
CDR3 DNA: TGCAGTGCTAGAGATGTGCGTGGTCTGTACTTC

CDR3 length: 13
J gene: TRBJ2-7
D gene: NA
V gene: TRBV19
clone size: NA
CDR3 protein: CASIGGSSYEQYF
CDR3 DNA: TGTGCCAGTATCGGAGGGAGCTCCTACGAGCAGTACTTC

CDR3 length: 16
J gene: TRBJ2-1
D gene: NA
V gene: TRBV11-2
clone size: NA
CDR3 protein: CASSPGNVRVYNEQFF
CDR3 DNA: TGTGCCAGCAGCCCTGGTAACGTGCGGGTATACAATGAGCAGTTCTTC

CDR3 length: 15
J gene: TRBJ2-7
D gene: NA
V gene: TRBV21-1
clone size: NA
CDR3 protein: CASRHDSSSSYEQYF
CDR3 DNA: TGTGCCAGCAGGCACGACAGCTCCTCCTCCTACGAGCAGTACTTC

CDR3 length: 13
J gene: TRBJ2-1
D gene: NA
V gene: TRBV28
clone size: NA
CDR3 protein: CASRQGNYNEQFF
CDR3 DNA: TGTGCCAGCAGACAGGGAAACTACAATGAGCAGTTCTTC

CDR3 length: 16
J gene: TRBJ2-3
D gene: NA
V gene: TRBV4-2
clone size: NA
CDR3 protein: CASSPSKGEATDTQYF
CDR3 DNA: TGTGCCAGCAGCCCCTCGAAGGGAGAGGCCACAGATACGCAGTATTTT

CDR3 length: 14
J gene: TRBJ2-5
D gene: NA
V gene: TRBV2
clone size: NA
CDR3 protein: CASTRGVIQETQYF
CDR3 DNA: TGTGCCAGCACTAGGGGGGTAATCCAAGAGACCCAGTACTTC

CDR3 length: 13
J gene: TRBJ2-7
D gene: TRBD2
V gene: TRBV6-6
clone size: NA
CDR3 protein: CASSGGGSWEQYF
CDR3 DNA: TGTGCCAGCAGTGGCGGGGGTTCTTGGGAGCAGTACTTC

CDR3 length: 14
J gene: TRBJ2-3
D gene: TRBD2
V gene: TRBV7-9
clone size: NA
CDR3 protein: CALRRAGGGDTQYF
CDR3 DNA: TGTGCTCTCCGGCGAGCGGGAGGAGGGGATACGCAGTATTTT

CDR3 length: 15
J gene: TRBJ2-1
D gene: NA
V gene: TRBV27
clone size: once
CDR3 protein: CASSLSMIAWDEQFF
CDR3 DNA: TGTGCCAGCAGTTTATCGATGATAGCCTGGGATGAGCAGTTCTTC

CDR3 length: 17
J gene: TRBJ1-5
D gene: TRBD1
V gene: TRBV10-3
clone size: NA
CDR3 protein: CAISDHRDSDSNQPQHF
CDR3 DNA: TGTGCCATCAGCGACCACCGGGACAGTGATAGCAATCAGCCCCAGCATTTT